The TCR beta chain described here comes from a study of blood T cell repertoires in COVID-19 (dated by TCRdb to 2018 to 2020). Context from the whole study: Samples from collaborators originated in the United States, Italy and Spain and spanned both the acute and convalescent phases of COVID-19. The material from the prospective study consisted of cDNA or gDNA derived from T cells, B-cell-depleted T cells, or PBMCs. Deeply sampled blood TCRbeta repertoires from subjects exposed to, actively infected with, or recovered from COVID-19 were included in the dataset. The repertoires were made available in a free public database intended to serve as a resource for research on the immune response to SARS-CoV-2. The samples were drawn from the first 160 participants of the ongoing ImmuneRACE study and from 1,254 subjects provided by 6 global collaborators. Sample metadata almost always included a de-identified subject ID, COVID-19 status, age in years and sex. Where available, HLA class I and class II types were obtained from metadata supplied by the sample provider rather than from assay-based typing. Summary of the overall study and its limitations: Clinical and demographic metadata were provided uncurated, with the amount varying by source and participant.

A note on this clone: Its cognate antigen has yet to be identified. The input lacks base qualities; no much larger clone sits a single base away.

The immunoSEQ Assay, a bias-controlled multiplex PCR, was used to amplify TCRbeta CDR3 regions from genomic DNA. Regarding the original processing steps: The number of nucleated cells in each sample was estimated by amplification of reference gene primers within the assay. To quantify the absolute abundance of each unique TCRbeta CDR3 rearrangement, sequence reads were collapsed and filtered. Productive Simpson clonality was computed per sample as the square root of Simpson's diversity index over productive rearrangements. The immuneACCESS repertoire file appears here via TCRdb, limited to in-frame rearrangements. These files lack a portion of the clones; in checked studies, under half of the deficit traces to unresolved V genes, and the cause of the others is not known. The D gene and trimming were derived from the DNA, and the V and J assignments and clone size from that table. For this sample there are 150,000 to 200,000 clones; around 87% appear just once. The ten biggest clones cover 0.99% of the sample.

CDR3 length: 13 amino acids, cysteine to phenylalanine. Here the CDR3 DNA is all that survives: 39 bases in frame from base 1. After removal of 6 bases from V and 10 bases from J, the junction retains 11 bases not matched to a gene. CDR1 and CDR2 were assigned from the germline V gene (reference sequence) as SEHNR and FQNEAQ. The collaborating institutions used their own protocols to collect whole blood in K2EDTA tubes. For TCRbeta analysis, collaborators shipped samples as frozen whole blood, isolated PBMCs, or DNA extracted from either of those sample types. This receptor was obtained from a man aged 18-30 years with acute or convalescent COVID-19. The specimen was peripheral blood. The V and J genes are TRBV7-9 and TRBJ2-7, with 8 central nucleotides matching TRBD1. The CDR3 protein sequence reads: CASRPPGQDSQYF. The nucleotide sequence reads as follows: TGTGCCAGCAGGCCACCGGGACAGGATTCACAGTACTTC. Supplemented by the reference TRBV7-9 and TRBJ2-7 proteins around the CDR3, the complete variable domain is DTGVSQNPRHKITKRGQNVTFRCDPISEHNRLYWYRQTLGQGPEFLTYFQNEAQLEKSRLLSDRFSAERPKGSFSTLEIQRTEQGDSAMYLCASRPPGQDSQYFGPGTRLTVT.